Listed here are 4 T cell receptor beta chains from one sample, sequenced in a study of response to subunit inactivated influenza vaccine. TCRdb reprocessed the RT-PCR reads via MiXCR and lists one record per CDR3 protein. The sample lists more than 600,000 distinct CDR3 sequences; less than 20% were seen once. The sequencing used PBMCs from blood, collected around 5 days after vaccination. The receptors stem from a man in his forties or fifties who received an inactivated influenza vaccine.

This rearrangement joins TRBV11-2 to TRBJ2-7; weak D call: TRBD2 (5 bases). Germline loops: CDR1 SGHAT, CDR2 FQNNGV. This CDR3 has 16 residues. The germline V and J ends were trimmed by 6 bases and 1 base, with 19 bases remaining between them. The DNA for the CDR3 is TGTGCCAGCAGTTCCCTCGGAGAGGGCAGGTCCTACGAGCAGTACTTC. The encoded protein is CASSSLGEGRSYEQYF.

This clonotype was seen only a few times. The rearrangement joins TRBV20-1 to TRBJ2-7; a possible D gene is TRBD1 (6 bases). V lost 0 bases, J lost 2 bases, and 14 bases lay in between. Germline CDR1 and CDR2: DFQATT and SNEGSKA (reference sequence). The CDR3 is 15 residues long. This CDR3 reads CSARDGTRRTYEQYF. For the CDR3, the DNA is TGCAGTGCTAGAGATGGGACAAGAAGAACCTACGAGCAGTACTTC.

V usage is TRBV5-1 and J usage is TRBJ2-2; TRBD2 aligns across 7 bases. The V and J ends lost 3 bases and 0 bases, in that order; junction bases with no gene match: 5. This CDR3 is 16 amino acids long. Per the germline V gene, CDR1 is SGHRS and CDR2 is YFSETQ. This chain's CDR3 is CASSWFLAANTGELFF. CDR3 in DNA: TGCGCCAGCAGCTGGTTCCTAGCGGCGAACACCGGGGAGCTGTTTTTT.

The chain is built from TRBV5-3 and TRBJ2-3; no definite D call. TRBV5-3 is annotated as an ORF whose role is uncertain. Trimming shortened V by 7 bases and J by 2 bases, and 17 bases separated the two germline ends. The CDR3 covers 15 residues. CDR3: CARFPPAEITDTQYF. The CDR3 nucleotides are TGTGCCAGATTCCCCCCGGCGGAGATCACAGATACGCAGTATTTT.